A single sample gave rise to the 31 T cell receptor beta chains below, sequenced in a study of blood T cell repertoires in COVID-19. Here immunoSEQ multiplex PCR was the method, and the copy in TCRdb shows in-frame clones only, minus some. The data show approximately 320,000 clones, roughly 91% seen once. The specimen was peripheral blood. Receptors were obtained from a woman aged 30 to 39 with COVID-19, enrolled during active disease.

This clone was seen once. An end of the junction does not agree with germline; a read error may underlie this. V is TRBV18 and J is TRBJ1-1; D unclear. This CDR3 region has 18 residues. The germline V gene encodes CDR1 KGHSH and CDR2 LQKENI. The DNA for the CDR3 is TGTGCCAGCTCACCACCGAGTATATTGGGAGACGGGAACTCTGAAGCTTTCTTT. Its protein product is CASSPPSILGDGNSEAFF.

The chain joins TRBV5-1 to TRBJ2-5, with TRBD1 identical over 7 bases. The CDR3 totals 15 residues. V was clipped by 7 bases and J by 3 bases; unmatched bases: 12. The germline V gene encodes CDR1 SGHRS and CDR2 YFSETQ. CDR3 sequence (DNA): TGCGCCAGCCGTCCTGGGAAGGGACAGAAAGAGACCCAGTACTTC. Translated, it gives CASRPGKGQKETQYF.

The rearrangement joins TRBV19 to TRBJ1-5; the match to TRBD1 covers 7 bases. The trim removed 0 bases at V and 4 bases at J, leaving 9 bases unmatched. Germline values: CDR1 LNHDA, CDR2 SQIVND (reference sequence). The CDR3 covers 17 residues. The CDR3 is CASSIDVPGQLNQPQHF. The CDR3 nucleotides read TGTGCCAGTAGTATAGATGTGCCGGGACAGTTAAATCAGCCCCAGCATTTT.

V and J are TRBV12-3 or TRBV12-4 and TRBJ2-3, with 7 bases that match TRBD2. V trimming: 7 bases; J trimming: 3 bases; junction bases outside the gene matches: 4. This CDR3 has 13 amino acids. CDR3 region: CASIWGGTDTQYF. Written as DNA, the CDR3 is TGTGCCAGCATTTGGGGGGGAACAGATACGCAGTATTTT.

The V and J genes are TRBV10-1 and TRBJ1-6, with D tentatively TRBD1 (5 bases). V gave up 11 bases and J gave up 10 bases, with 24 bases separating them. Looked up from germline, CDR1 is WNHNN and CDR2 is SYGVQD (reference sequence). The CDR3 has 15 amino acids. This CDR3 is CARRDRGMGGSPLHF. The CDR3 DNA reads TGCGCCCGACGGGACCGAGGCATGGGGGGATCACCCCTCCACTTT.

This clone was seen a single time. The chain joins TRBV7-9 to TRBJ1-2, with D hard to call. V gave up 3 bases and J gave up 4 bases, with 9 bases separating them. The CDR3 length is 13 residues. The germline V gene has CDR1 SEHNR and CDR2 FQNEAQ (reference sequence). The DNA for the CDR3 is TGTGCCAGCAGCTTGGCAGGCCCCTATGGCTACACCTTC. Translated: CASSLAGPYGYTF.

V gene TRBV7-9 combines with J gene TRBJ2-7; D gene uncertain. The ends were cut back, 1 base at V and 1 base at J, with 11 bases in the middle. Looked up from germline, CDR1 is SEHNR and CDR2 is FQNEAQ (reference sequence). The CDR3 sequence is 15 residues long. Here the CDR3 DNA reads TGTGCCAGCAGCTTAGTTATCTCAGGATCCTACGAGCAGTACTTC. Amino acid sequence: CASSLVISGSYEQYF.

This clone was seen only once. The rearrangement uses TRBV28 and TRBJ1-5; D call uncertain. Germline lookup yields CDR1 MDHEN and CDR2 SYDVKM. With 1 base removed from V and 3 bases from J, the gap between germline ends came to 22 bases. CDR3 length equals 19 residues. This chain's CDR3 is CASSLFLTVKAGINQPQHF. For the CDR3, the DNA is TGTGCCAGCAGTTTATTTTTAACAGTTAAGGCAGGCATCAATCAGCCCCAGCATTTT.

DNA for the CDR3: TGTGCCAGCAGTTTGTCGGCAGGGGAAAGCAATCAGCCCCAGCATTTT. Its translation: CASSLSAGESNQPQHF. The chain carries TRBV27 and TRBJ1-5; the D gene is possibly TRBD1 (6 bases). The V gene's germline CDR1 is MNHEY and CDR2 SMNVEV (reference sequence). Trimming took 3 bases from V and 1 from J, leaving 13 bases between them. The CDR3 extends over 16 amino acids.

This chain joins TRBV5-5 and TRBJ1-1; D may be TRBD1 (5 bases). Germline CDR1 and CDR2: SGHKS and YYEKEE (reference sequence). Trimming took 0 bases from V and 10 from J, leaving 13 bases between them. The CDR3 is 13 residues long. CDR3 coding DNA: TGTGCCAGCAGCTTGGTTTTGGGGGGTGTAGCTTTCTTT. This gives the protein CASSLVLGGVAFF. The whole variable domain, filled in from reference TRBV5-5 and TRBJ1-1, reads DAGVTQSPTHLIKTRGQQVTLRCSPISGHKSVSWYQQVLGQGPQFIFQYYEKEERGRGNFPDRFSARQFPNYSSELNVNALLLGDSALYLCASSLVLGGVAFFGQGTRLTVV.

The V and J genes are TRBV13 and TRBJ2-7; 8 bases are a match to TRBD1. Trimming at V came to 4 bases and at J to 3 bases, leaving 5 bases not matched to a gene. Per germline, CDR1 PRHDT and CDR2 FYEKMQ (reference sequence). This CDR3 comprises 14 residues. The CDR3 sequence: CASSSRTGGYEQYF. DNA for the CDR3: TGTGCCAGCAGCTCCAGAACAGGGGGCTACGAGCAGTACTTC.

At least ten counts were recorded for this clone. This rearrangement joins TRBV5-6 to TRBJ1-5; 8 positions match TRBD1. CDR1 is SGHDT and CDR2 is YYEEEE in the germline V gene. J lost 7 bases, V lost 4 bases, and 7 bases had no gene match. The CDR3 totals 14 residues. The chain's CDR3 is CASSLQGALQPQHF. CDR3 in DNA: TGTGCCAGCAGCCTTCAGGGGGCCCTCCAGCCCCAGCATTTT.

The chain recombines TRBV5-8 with TRBJ1-1; D not certain. Germline V gene sequence: CDR1 SGHTS, CDR2 YDEGEE. The V and J ends lost 0 bases and 3 bases respectively, with 6 bases between them. The CDR3 contains 13 residues. The CDR3 bases are TGTGCCAGCAGCTTGGACGGGTACACTGAAGCTTTCTTT. Translation gives CASSLDGYTEAFF.

This chain connects TRBV6-5 to TRBJ2-1, with TRBD1 as a possible D gene (5 bases). The CDR3 has 12 residues. Germline V gives CDR1 MNHEY, CDR2 SVGAGI. Trimming took 5 bases from V and 9 from J, leaving 11 bases between them. In DNA, the CDR3 is TGTGCCAGCAGTCCAGGGTCCAGTGAGCAGTTCTTC. Translating gives CASSPGSSEQFF.

The J gene is TRBJ2-5, the V gene TRBV10-3; D might be TRBD2 (6 bases). This CDR3 contains 14 residues. CDR1 is ENHRY and CDR2 is SYGVKD in the germline V gene. The germline V and J ends were trimmed by 2 bases and 0 bases, with 7 bases remaining between them. The CDR3 nucleotides read TGTGCCATCAGTGAGGGAGGGGACCAAGAGACCCAGTACTTC. This sequence encodes CAISEGGDQETQYF.

About this clone itself: Distinct nucleotide sequences in the sample also encode this CDR3. The J gene is TRBJ1-2, the V gene TRBV6-5, with a possible D match to TRBD1 (6 bases). CDR1 is MNHEY, CDR2 SVGAGI, per germline. The CDR3 extends over 14 amino acids. Trimming took off 0 bases at V and 2 bases at J, with 7 bases between the two ends. CDR3 DNA sequence: TGTGCCAGCAGTTACTCGGACAGAAACTATGGCTACACCTTC. This translates into CASSYSDRNYGYTF.

CDR3 sequence reads: CASSQGSRQTYEQYF. The CDR3 DNA reads as TGCGCCAGCAGCCAGGGCTCGAGACAGACCTACGAGCAGTACTTC. This chain uses TRBV4-1 with TRBJ2-7, with a possible D match to TRBD1 (5 bases). This CDR3 comprises 15 residues. Trimming cost V 3 bases and J 2 bases, with 14 bases left between them. Germline V gene data show CDR1 as MGHRA and CDR2 as YSYEKL.

J is TRBJ1-2 and V is TRBV5-5; 7 bases match TRBD1. With V trimmed by 4 bases and J by 6 bases, 9 bases remained unmatched. CDR1 is SGHKS, CDR2 YYEKEE, per germline (reference sequence). The CDR3 length is 14 residues. The CDR3 loop is CASSQLTGKNGYTF. CDR3 sequence (DNA): TGTGCCAGCAGCCAACTGACAGGGAAGAATGGCTACACCTTC.

The chain carries TRBV15 and TRBJ1-6; TRBD1 aligns across 11 bases. CDR3 length: 16 residues. The V segment lost 5 bases and the J segment 5 bases; nucleotides outside the gene matches: 5. In germline, CDR1 is LNHNV, CDR2 YYDKDF (reference sequence). In nucleotides, the CDR3 is TGTGCCACCAGCGGACAGGGGGCGCTAAATAATTCACCCCTCCACTTT. This encodes CATSGQGALNNSPLHF.

The V gene is TRBV19, the J gene TRBJ2-1; tentative D call: TRBD2 (5 bases). CDR3 size: 15 residues. CDR1 and CDR2 from the germline V gene are LNHDA and SQIVND (reference sequence). The ends were cut back, 1 base at V and 6 bases at J, with 13 bases in the middle. CDR3 residues: CASSIVLSGFNEQFF. In DNA, the CDR3 is TGTGCCAGTAGTATAGTTCTTTCGGGATTCAATGAGCAGTTCTTC.

The chain links TRBV6-7 to TRBJ1-5; TRBD1 might be the D (5 bases). TRBV6-7 is an ORF, and what it does is uncertain. The CDR3 totals 17 residues. Trimming left V 9 bases short and J 0 bases short, with 21 bases between. The CDR3 spells CARRPTAPRNSNQPQHF. The CDR3 coding sequence is TGTGCCAGAAGACCGACAGCACCAAGAAATAGCAATCAGCCCCAGCATTTT.

The chain carries TRBV19 and TRBJ2-7; TRBD2 matches at 16 bases. The J segment lost 2 bases and the V segment lost 9 bases, leaving 4 bases of the junction unmatched. This CDR3 contains 15 residues. Germline CDR1 reads LNHDA; CDR2 reads SQIVND (reference sequence). The CDR3 region has the DNA TGTGCCAGCGGGACTAGCGGGGGGGCCCCCTACGAGCAGTACTTC. It encodes CASGTSGGAPYEQYF.

This rearrangement joins TRBV6-5 to TRBJ1-5; D is possibly TRBD1 (5 bases). The germline gives CDR1 MNHEY, CDR2 SVGAGI. Trimming cost V 7 bases and J 4 bases, with 17 bases left between them. This CDR3 has 15 residues. The CDR3 loop is CASIRDSPTNQPQHF. For the CDR3, the DNA is TGTGCCAGCATTCGGGACTCCCCGACAAATCAGCCCCAGCATTTT.

This chain uses TRBV6-1 with TRBJ1-6; tentatively, D is TRBD1 (5 bases). This CDR3 comprises 14 residues. Trimming stripped 0 bases from V and 8 bases from J, with 8 bases between. Germline values: CDR1 MNHNS, CDR2 SASEGT. In DNA form, the CDR3 reads TGTGCCAGCAGTGAAGCAGGGGATTATTCACCCCTCCACTTT. Translating gives CASSEAGDYSPLHF.

This rearrangement joins TRBV5-1 to TRBJ2-3, with D unclear. The CDR3 spans 13 residues. Germline loops: CDR1 SGHRS, CDR2 YFSETQ. V dropped 1 base and J dropped 3 bases, with 6 bases sitting between them. The CDR3 region has the DNA TGCGCCAGCAGCTTGATTCCTACAGATACGCAGTATTTT. Translation: CASSLIPTDTQYF.

CDR3 bases: TGCGCCAGCAGGGGGGGGGCGGAGGAGACCCAGTACTTC. It encodes CASRGGAEETQYF. The gene calls are TRBV4-1 and TRBJ2-5, with a possible D match to TRBD2 (7 bases). V lost 6 bases to trimming and J lost 5 bases, with 13 bases between them. Germline loops: CDR1 MGHRA, CDR2 YSYEKL. The CDR3 has 13 amino acids.

This clone was counted only a few times. The chain combines TRBV7-6 with TRBJ2-1, with 10 bases aligning to TRBD2. Trimming at V came to 1 base and at J to 10 bases, leaving 10 bases not matched to a gene. The CDR3 runs 16 residues. Germline CDR1 reads SGHVS; CDR2 reads FNYEAQ. The DNA for the CDR3 is TGTGCCAGCAGCTTAGGGTTTGAGCGGGGGGGCAGGGAGCAGTTCTTC. It yields the protein CASSLGFERGGREQFF.

The rearrangement links TRBV5-1 to TRBJ2-1; 7 nucleotides align to TRBD2. The CDR3 consists of 14 residues. The junction had 3 bases not matched to a gene; V was cut back by 0 bases and J by 6 bases. CDR1 is SGHRS and CDR2 is YFSETQ in the germline V gene. The CDR3 region is CASSLVAGVNEQFF. The CDR3 coding sequence is TGCGCCAGCAGCTTGGTTGCGGGAGTCAATGAGCAGTTCTTC.

This chain uses TRBV7-7 with TRBJ2-1; 7 bases match TRBD2. Losses at the gene ends were 5 bases for V and 2 bases for J; bases not matched to a gene: 9. The CDR3 is made up of 16 amino acids. Germline lookup yields CDR1 SSHAT and CDR2 FNYEAQ (reference sequence). The CDR3 region has the DNA TGTGCCAGCAGCCCCAGGCTAGCGGTAGCCTACAATGAGCAGTTCTTC. This gives the protein CASSPRLAVAYNEQFF.

The chain combines TRBV21-1 with TRBJ2-3; TRBD1 is the table's D call and was not checked against the DNA. TRBV21-1 represents a pseudogene. The CDR3 sequence is 15 residues long. CDR3 in DNA: TGTGCCAGCAGCACTAGGGACAGGGACACAGATACGCAGTATTTT. Protein: CASSTRDRDTDTQYF.

This clone has just one count. The gene calls are TRBV28 and TRBJ2-7, with 12 bases aligning to TRBD1. CDR1 is MDHEN, CDR2 SYDVKM, per germline. The V and J ends lost 3 bases and 9 bases, in that order; junction bases with no gene match: 9. The CDR3 extends over 15 amino acids. CDR3 DNA sequence: TGTGCCAGCAGTTTCCGGGACAGGGGGCGCACGTGGCAGTACTTC. It specifies CASSFRDRGRTWQYF.